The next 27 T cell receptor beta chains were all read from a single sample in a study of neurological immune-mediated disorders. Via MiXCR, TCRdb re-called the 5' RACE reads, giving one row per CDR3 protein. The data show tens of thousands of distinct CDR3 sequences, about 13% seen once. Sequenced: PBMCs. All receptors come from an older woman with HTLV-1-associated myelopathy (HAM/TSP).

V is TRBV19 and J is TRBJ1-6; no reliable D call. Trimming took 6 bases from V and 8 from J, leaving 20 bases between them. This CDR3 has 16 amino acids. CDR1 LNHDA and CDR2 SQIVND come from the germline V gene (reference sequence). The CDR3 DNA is TGTGCCAGTAGACATCACCAGACTCACGGGGATTCACCCCTCCACTTT. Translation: CASRHHQTHGDSPLHF. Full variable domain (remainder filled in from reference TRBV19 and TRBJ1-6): DGGITQSPKYLFRKEGQNVTLSCEQNLNHDAMYWYRQDPGQGLRLIYYSQIVNDFQKGDIAEGYSVSREKKESFPLTVTSAQKNPTAFYLCASRHHQTHGDSPLHFGNGTRLTVT.

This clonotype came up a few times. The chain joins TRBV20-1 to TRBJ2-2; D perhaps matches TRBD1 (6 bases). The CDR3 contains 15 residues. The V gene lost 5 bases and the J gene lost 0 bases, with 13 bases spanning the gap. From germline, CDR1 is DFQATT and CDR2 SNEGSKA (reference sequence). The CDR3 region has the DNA TGCAGTGCTCCCGACAGGCCCGCGAACACCGGGGAGCTGTTTTTT. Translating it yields CSAPDRPANTGELFF.

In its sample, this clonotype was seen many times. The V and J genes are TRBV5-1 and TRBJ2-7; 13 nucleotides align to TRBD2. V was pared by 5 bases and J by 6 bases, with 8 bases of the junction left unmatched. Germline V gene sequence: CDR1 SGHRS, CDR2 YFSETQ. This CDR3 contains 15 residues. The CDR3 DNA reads TGCGCCAGCAGTTTCGGGACTAGCGGGACCGCCGAGCAGTACTTC. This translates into CASSFGTSGTAEQYF.

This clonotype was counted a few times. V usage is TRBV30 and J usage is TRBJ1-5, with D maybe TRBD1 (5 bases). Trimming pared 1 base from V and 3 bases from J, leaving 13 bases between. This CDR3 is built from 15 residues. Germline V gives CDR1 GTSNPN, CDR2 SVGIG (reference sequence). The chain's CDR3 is CAWSANRGYNQPQHF. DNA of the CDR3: TGTGCCTGGAGTGCTAACCGGGGCTACAATCAGCCCCAGCATTTT.

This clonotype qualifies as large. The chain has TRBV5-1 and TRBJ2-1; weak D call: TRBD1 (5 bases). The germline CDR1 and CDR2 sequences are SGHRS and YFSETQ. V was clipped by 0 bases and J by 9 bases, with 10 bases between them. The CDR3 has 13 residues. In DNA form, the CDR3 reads TGCGCCAGCAGCTTGGTATGGGGCACTGAGCAGTTCTTC. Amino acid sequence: CASSLVWGTEQFF.

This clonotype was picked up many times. This CDR3 is CASSYTSSYNEQFF. CDR3 sequence (DNA): TGTGCCAGCAGTTATACCAGCTCCTACAATGAGCAGTTCTTC. This chain joins TRBV12-3 or TRBV12-4 and TRBJ2-1, with D unclear. Between the trimmed V and J ends, which lost 4 bases and 0 bases, there was a span of 7 bases. The length of the CDR3 is 14 residues.

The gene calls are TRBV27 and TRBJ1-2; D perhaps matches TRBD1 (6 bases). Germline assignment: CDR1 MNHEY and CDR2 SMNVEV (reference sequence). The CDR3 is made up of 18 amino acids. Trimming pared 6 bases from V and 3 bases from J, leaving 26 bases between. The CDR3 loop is CASRSSGRRQGFDYGYTF. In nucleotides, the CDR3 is TGTGCCAGCAGAAGCTCCGGGCGGCGGCAGGGGTTTGACTATGGCTACACCTTC.

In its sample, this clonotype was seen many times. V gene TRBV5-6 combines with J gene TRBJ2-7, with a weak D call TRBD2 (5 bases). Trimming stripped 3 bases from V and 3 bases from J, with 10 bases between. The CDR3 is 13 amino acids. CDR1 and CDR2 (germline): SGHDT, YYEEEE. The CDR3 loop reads CASSYGRNYEQYF. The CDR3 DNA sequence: TGTGCCAGCAGCTATGGGAGAAACTACGAGCAGTACTTC.

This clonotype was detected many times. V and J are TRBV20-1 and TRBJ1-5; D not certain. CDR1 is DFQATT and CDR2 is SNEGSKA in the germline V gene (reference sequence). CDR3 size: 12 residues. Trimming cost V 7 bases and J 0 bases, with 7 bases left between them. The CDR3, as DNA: TGCAGTGTTAAAAATAGCAATCAGCCCCAGCATTTT. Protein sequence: CSVKNSNQPQHF.

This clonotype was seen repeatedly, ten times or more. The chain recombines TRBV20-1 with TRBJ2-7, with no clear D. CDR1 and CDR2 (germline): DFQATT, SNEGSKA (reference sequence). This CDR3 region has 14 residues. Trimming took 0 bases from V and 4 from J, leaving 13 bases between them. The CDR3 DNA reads TGCAGTGCTAGAGAGGGGATGATGGGATACGAGCAGTACTTC. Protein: CSAREGMMGYEQYF.

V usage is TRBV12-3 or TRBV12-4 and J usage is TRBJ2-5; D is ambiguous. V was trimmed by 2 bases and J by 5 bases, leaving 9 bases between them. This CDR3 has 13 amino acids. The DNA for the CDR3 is TGTGCCAGCAGTTTACGGCGATCGGAGACCCAGTACTTC. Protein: CASSLRRSETQYF.

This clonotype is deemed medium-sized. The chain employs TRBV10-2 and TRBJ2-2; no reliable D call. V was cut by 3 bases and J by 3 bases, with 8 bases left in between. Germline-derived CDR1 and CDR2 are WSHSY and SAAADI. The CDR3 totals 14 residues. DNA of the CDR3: TGCGCCAGCAGTGAACCCGCCTACACCGGGGAGCTGTTTTTT. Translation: CASSEPAYTGELFF.

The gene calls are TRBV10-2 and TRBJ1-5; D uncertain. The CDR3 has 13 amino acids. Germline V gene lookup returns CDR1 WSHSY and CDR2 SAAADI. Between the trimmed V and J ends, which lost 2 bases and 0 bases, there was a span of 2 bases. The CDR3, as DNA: TGCGCCAGCAGTGAGAATAGCAATCAGCCCCAGCATTTT. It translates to CASSENSNQPQHF.

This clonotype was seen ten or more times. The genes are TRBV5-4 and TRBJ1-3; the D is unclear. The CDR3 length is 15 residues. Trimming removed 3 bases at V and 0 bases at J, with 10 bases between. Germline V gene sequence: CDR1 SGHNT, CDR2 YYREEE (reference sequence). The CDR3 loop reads CASSSGRSSGNTIYF. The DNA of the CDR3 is TGTGCCAGCAGCTCCGGACGGAGCTCTGGAAACACCATATATTTT.

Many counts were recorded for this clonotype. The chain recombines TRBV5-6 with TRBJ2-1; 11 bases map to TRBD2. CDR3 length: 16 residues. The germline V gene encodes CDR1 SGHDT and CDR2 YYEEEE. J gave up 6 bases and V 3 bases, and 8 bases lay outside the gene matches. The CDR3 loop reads CASSWGLAGGGNEQFF. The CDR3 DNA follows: TGTGCCAGCAGCTGGGGTCTAGCGGGAGGAGGCAATGAGCAGTTCTTC.

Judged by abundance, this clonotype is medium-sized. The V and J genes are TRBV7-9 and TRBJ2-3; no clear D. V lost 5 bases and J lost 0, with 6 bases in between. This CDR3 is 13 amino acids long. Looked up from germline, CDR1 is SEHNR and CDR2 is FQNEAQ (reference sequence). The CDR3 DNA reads TGTGCCAGCAGCCTCCCGAGCACAGATACGCAGTATTTT. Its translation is CASSLPSTDTQYF. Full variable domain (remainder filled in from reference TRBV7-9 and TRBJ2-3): DTGVSQNPRHKITKRGQNVTFRCDPISEHNRLYWYRQTLGQGPEFLTYFQNEAQLEKSRLLSDRFSAERPKGSFSTLEIQRTEQGDSAMYLCASSLPSTDTQYFGPGTRLTVL.

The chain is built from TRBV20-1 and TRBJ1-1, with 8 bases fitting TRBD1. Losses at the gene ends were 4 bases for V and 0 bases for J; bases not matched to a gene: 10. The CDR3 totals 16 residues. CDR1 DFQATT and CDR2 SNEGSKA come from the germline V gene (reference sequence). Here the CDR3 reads CSAMDPGQGMNTEAFF. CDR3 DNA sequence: TGCAGTGCTATGGACCCCGGACAGGGAATGAACACTGAAGCTTTCTTT.

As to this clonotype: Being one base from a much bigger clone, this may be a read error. CDR3 loop: CASRGQGTDTQYF. In nucleotides, the CDR3 is TGTGCCAGCAGAGGACAGGGAACAGATACGCAGTATTTT. The chain employs TRBV3-1 and TRBJ2-3; 8 bases map to TRBD1. This CDR3 is 13 amino acids long. The germline CDR1 and CDR2 sequences are LGHDT and YNNKEL (reference sequence). The V segment lost 6 bases and the J segment 3 bases; nucleotides outside the gene matches: 2.

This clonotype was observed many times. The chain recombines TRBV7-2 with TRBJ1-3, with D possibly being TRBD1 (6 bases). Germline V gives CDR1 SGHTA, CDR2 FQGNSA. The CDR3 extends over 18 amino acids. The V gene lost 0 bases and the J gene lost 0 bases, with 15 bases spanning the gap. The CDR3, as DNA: TGTGCCAGCAGCTTAGCCTCCGGGACACTAAACTCTGGAAACACCATATATTTT. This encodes CASSLASGTLNSGNTIYF. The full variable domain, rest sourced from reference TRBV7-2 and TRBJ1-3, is GAGVSQSPSNKVTEKGKDVELRCDPISGHTALYWYRQSLGQGLEFLIYFQGNSAPDKSGLPSDRFSAERTGGSVSTLTIQRTQQEDSAVYLCASSLASGTLNSGNTIYFGEGSWLTVV.

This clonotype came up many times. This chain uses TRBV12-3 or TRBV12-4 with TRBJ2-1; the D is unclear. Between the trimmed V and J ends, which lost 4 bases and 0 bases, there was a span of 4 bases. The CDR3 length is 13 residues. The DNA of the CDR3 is TGTGCCAGCAGTTCCTACTCCTACAATGAGCAGTTCTTC. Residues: CASSSYSYNEQFF.

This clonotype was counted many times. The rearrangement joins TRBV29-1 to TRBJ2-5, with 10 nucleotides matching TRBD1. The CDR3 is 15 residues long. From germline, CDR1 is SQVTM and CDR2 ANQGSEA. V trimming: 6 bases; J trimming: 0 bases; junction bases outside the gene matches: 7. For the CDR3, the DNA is TGCAGCGTGTCCGGGACAGGGGCGTACCAAGAGACCCAGTACTTC. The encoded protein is CSVSGTGAYQETQYF. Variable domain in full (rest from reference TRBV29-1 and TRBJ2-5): SAVISQKPSRDICQRGTSLTIQCQVDSQVTMMFWYRQQPGQSLTLIATANQGSEATYESGFVIDKFPISRPNLTFSTLTVSNMSPEDSSIYLCSVSGTGAYQETQYFGPGTRLLVL.

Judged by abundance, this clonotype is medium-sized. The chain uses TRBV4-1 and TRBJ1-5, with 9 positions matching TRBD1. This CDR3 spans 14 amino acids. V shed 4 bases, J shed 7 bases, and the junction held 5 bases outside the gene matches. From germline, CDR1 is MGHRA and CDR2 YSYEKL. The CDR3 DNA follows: TGCGCCAGCAGCCTGGGGACAGGGAACCAGCCCCAGCATTTT. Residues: CASSLGTGNQPQHF.

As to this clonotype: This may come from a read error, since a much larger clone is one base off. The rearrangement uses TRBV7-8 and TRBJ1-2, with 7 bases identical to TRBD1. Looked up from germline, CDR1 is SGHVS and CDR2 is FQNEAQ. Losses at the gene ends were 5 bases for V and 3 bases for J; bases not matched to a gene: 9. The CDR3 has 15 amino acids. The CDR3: CASSPGQVTYYGYTF. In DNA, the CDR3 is TGTGCCAGCAGCCCTGGACAGGTGACTTACTATGGCTACACCTTC. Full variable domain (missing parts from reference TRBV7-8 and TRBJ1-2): GAGVSQSPRYKVAKRGQDVALRCDPISGHVSLFWYQQALGQGPEFLTYFQNEAQLDKSGLPSDRFFAERPEGSVSTLKIQRTQQEDSAVYLCASSPGQVTYYGYTFGSGTRLTVV.

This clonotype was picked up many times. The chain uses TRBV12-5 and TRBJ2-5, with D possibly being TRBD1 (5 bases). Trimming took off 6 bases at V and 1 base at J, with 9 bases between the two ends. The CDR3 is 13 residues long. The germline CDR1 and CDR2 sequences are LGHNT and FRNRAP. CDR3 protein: CASGPDSQETQYF. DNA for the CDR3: TGTGCTAGTGGCCCCGACAGCCAAGAGACCCAGTACTTC. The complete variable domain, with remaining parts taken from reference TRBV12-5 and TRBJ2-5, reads DARVTQTPRHKVTEMGQEVTMRCQPILGHNTVFWYRQTMMQGLELLAYFRNRAPLDDSGMPKDRFSAEMPDATLATLKIQPSEPRDSAVYFCASGPDSQETQYFGPGTRLLVL.

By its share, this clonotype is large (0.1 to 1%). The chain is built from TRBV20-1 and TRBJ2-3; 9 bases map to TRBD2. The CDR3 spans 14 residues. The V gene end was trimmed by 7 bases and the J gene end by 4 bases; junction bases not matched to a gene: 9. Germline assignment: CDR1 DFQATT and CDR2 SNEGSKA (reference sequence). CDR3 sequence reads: CSGTAGGPPDTQYF. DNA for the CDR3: TGCAGTGGAACGGCGGGAGGGCCCCCAGATACGCAGTATTTT.

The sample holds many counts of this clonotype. CDR3 loop: CSARTRAGGPIYEQYF. For the CDR3, the DNA is TGCAGTGCTAGAACTAGAGCGGGAGGGCCCATCTACGAGCAGTACTTC. This sequence joins TRBV20-1 and TRBJ2-7; TRBD2 agrees at 10 bases. Unmatched junction bases numbered 10, after V lost 2 bases and J lost 3 bases. CDR3 size: 16 residues. Germline V gene sequence: CDR1 DFQATT, CDR2 SNEGSKA (reference sequence).

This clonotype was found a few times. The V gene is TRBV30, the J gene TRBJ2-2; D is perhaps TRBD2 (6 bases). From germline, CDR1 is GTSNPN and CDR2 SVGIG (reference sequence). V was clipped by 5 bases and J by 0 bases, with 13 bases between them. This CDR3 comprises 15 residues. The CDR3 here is CAWSLGRPNTGELFF. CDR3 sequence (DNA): TGTGCCTGGTCCCTTGGGAGGCCGAACACCGGGGAGCTGTTTTTT.